One and the same sample provided the 11 T cell receptor beta chains below, sequenced in a study of CD8 T cells in Susac syndrome. RNA amounts of 0.5 to 1 ug underwent reverse transcription with random hexamers. In TCRdb, the immunoSEQ multiplex PCR reads were re-called with MiXCR into one record per CDR3 protein. The sample has 250,000 to 300,000 distinct CDR3 sequences, approximately 85% seen once; the top ten hold approximately 0.12%. Sequenced input: CD8+ T cells from PBMCs. The receptors come from a human donor with multiple sclerosis.

V is TRBV6-6 and J is TRBJ1-5; no definite D call. CDR1 is MNHNY, CDR2 SVGAGI, per germline (reference sequence). Trimming left V 0 bases short and J 5 bases short, with 14 bases between. CDR3 length: 16 amino acids. CDR3 in amino acids: CASSYSDRARDQPQHF. The DNA of the CDR3 is TGTGCCAGCAGTTACTCGGATAGGGCAAGAGATCAGCCCCAGCATTTT.

The chain joins TRBV19 to TRBJ2-1, with 8 bases fitting TRBD2. Germline loops: CDR1 LNHDA, CDR2 SQIVND (reference sequence). Losses at the gene ends were 1 base for V and 4 bases for J; bases not matched to a gene: 3. This CDR3 contains 15 residues. CDR3 residues: CASSIVAGSYNEQFF. The DNA of the CDR3 is TGTGCCAGTAGTATAGTAGCGGGGTCTTACAATGAGCAGTTCTTC.

CDR3 residues: CASSSSGTSFYNEQFF. CDR3 sequence (DNA): TGTGCCAGCAGTTCATCCGGGACTAGCTTCTACAATGAGCAGTTCTTC. The rearrangement uses TRBV27 and TRBJ2-1; TRBD2 agrees at 9 bases. The V gene end was trimmed by 4 bases and the J gene end by 3 bases; junction bases not matched to a gene: 7. The germline CDR1 and CDR2 sequences are MNHEY and SMNVEV (reference sequence). The CDR3 runs to 16 residues.

The table lists this clonotype with a count of one. The chain joins TRBV20-1 to TRBJ1-2; no reliable D call. In germline, CDR1 is DFQATT, CDR2 SNEGSKA (reference sequence). This CDR3 has 14 amino acids. The CDR3 DNA sequence: TGCAGCCTTAGTATAAAGGGATCTAACTATGGCTACACCTTC. As protein: CSLSIKGSNYGYTF.

This clonotype has just a few counts. The chain has TRBV12-3 or TRBV12-4 and TRBJ1-1, with D unclear. The CDR3 consists of 13 residues. V lost 3 bases and J 2 bases, leaving 7 bases between the germline ends. In nucleotides, the CDR3 is TGTGCCAGCAGTTTCCGGGCTAACACTGAAGCTTTCTTT. Residues: CASSFRANTEAFF.

The chain couples TRBV7-9 to TRBJ2-2; the match to TRBD2 covers 7 bases. CDR3 length: 17 residues. Germline trimming cut 3 bases from V and 3 bases from J; bases unmatched to any gene: 10. CDR1 and CDR2 from the germline V gene are SEHNR and FQNEAQ (reference sequence). CDR3 loop: CASSLGRLALHTGELFF. The DNA for the CDR3 is TGTGCCAGCAGCTTGGGACGACTAGCTTTACACACCGGGGAGCTGTTTTTT. The whole variable domain, remainder taken from reference TRBV7-9 and TRBJ2-2, is DTGVSQNPRHKITKRGQNVTFRCDPISEHNRLYWYRQTLGQGPEFLTYFQNEAQLEKSRLLSDRFSAERPKGSFSTLEIQRTEQGDSAMYLCASSLGRLALHTGELFFGEGSRLTVL.

The rearrangement joins TRBV7-8 to TRBJ2-7; possible D gene TRBD2, 6 bases. The germline V and J ends were trimmed by 8 bases and 2 bases, with 19 bases remaining between them. Germline V gene data show CDR1 as SGHVS and CDR2 as FQNEAQ. This CDR3 spans 15 amino acids. As DNA, the CDR3 is TGTGCCAGCCGACCTGGGGCGGGGAAAGCCTACGAGCAGTACTTC. Its translation is CASRPGAGKAYEQYF.

This clonotype was observed once. The chain employs TRBV12-3 or TRBV12-4 and TRBJ2-2; possible D gene TRBD2, 5 bases. Between the trimmed V and J ends, which lost 6 bases and 6 bases, there was a span of 17 bases. The CDR3 is 15 residues long. CDR3 sequence (DNA): TGTGCCAGCAGCCCGGACTTAGACCCGGCCGGGGAGCTGTTTTTT. Translating it yields CASSPDLDPAGELFF.

The chain is built from TRBV12-3 or TRBV12-4 and TRBJ1-1; D is unresolved. The length of the CDR3 is 11 residues. V was trimmed by 6 bases and J by 11 bases, leaving 13 bases between them. As DNA, the CDR3 is TGTGCCAGCAGGGCAGGAAGAGGGGCTTTCTTT. It is translated as CASRAGRGAFF.

The chain couples TRBV27 to TRBJ2-2, with TRBD2 identical over 8 bases. The CDR3 length is 16 residues. J was trimmed by 3 bases and V by 5 bases; bases with no gene match: 8. Germline V CDR1 and CDR2: MNHEY, SMNVEV (reference sequence). The CDR3 DNA is TGTGCCAGCAGTCCGGGAGGGATCCGAGACACCGGGGAGCTGTTTTTT. Its translation is CASSPGGIRDTGELFF.

V is TRBV20-1 and J is TRBJ2-1, with 7 bases matching TRBD2. The CDR3 totals 16 residues. Germline loops: CDR1 DFQATT, CDR2 SNEGSKA (reference sequence). Trimming at V came to 0 bases and at J to 2 bases, leaving 7 bases not matched to a gene. In DNA form, the CDR3 reads TGCAGTGCTAGAGATCGCGGGGGAGTCCCCTACAATGAGCAGTTCTTC. This encodes CSARDRGGVPYNEQFF.